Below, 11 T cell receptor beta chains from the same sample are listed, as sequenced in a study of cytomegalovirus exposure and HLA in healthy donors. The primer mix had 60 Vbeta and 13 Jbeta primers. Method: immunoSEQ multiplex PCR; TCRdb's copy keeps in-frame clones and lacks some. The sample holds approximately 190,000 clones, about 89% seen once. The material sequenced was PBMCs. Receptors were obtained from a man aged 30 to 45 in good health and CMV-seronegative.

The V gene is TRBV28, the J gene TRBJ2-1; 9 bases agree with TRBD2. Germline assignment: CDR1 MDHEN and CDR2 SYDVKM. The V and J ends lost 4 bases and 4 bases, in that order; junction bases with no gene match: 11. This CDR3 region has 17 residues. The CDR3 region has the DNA TGTGCCAGCAGTTCCCCTGGACTAGCGCGGGGGTACAATGAGCAGTTCTTC. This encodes CASSSPGLARGYNEQFF.

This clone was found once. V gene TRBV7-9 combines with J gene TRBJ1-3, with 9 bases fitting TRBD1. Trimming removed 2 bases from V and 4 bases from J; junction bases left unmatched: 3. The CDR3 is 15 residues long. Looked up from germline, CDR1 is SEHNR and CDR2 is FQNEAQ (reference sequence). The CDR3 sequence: CASSLHRGHGNTIYF. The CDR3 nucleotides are TGTGCCAGCAGCTTACACAGGGGGCACGGAAACACCATATATTTT.

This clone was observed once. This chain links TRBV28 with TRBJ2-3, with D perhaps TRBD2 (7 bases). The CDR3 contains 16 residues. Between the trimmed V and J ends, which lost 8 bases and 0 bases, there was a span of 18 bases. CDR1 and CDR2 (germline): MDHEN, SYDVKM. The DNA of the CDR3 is TGTGCCAGCCTCGGGGGGCAGATCTCTAGCACAGATACGCAGTATTTT. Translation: CASLGGQISSTDTQYF. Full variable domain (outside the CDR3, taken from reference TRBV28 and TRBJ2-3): DVKVTQSSRYLVKRTGEKVFLECVQDMDHENMFWYRQDPGLGLRLIYFSYDVKMKEKGDIPEGYSVSREKKERFSLILESASTNQTSMYLCASLGGQISSTDTQYFGPGTRLTVL.

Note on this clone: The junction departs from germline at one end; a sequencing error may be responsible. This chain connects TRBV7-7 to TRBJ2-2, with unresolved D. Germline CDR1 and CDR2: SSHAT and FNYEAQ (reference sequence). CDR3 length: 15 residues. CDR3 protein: CASSLDRQNTGELFF. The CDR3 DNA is TGTGCTAGCAGCTTAGACCGACAGAACACCGGGGAGCTGTTTTTT. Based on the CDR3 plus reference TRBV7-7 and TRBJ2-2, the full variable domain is GAGVSQSPRYKVTKRGQDVTLRCDPISSHATLYWYQQALGQGPEFLTYFNYEAQPDKSGLPSDRFSAERPEGSISTLTIQRTEQRDSAMYRCASSLDRQNTGELFFGEGSRLTVL.

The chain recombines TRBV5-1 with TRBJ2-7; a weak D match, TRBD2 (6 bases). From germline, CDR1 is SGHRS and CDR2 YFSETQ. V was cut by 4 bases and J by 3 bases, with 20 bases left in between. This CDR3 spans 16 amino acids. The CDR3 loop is CASSPTVASVSYEQYF. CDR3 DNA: TGCGCCAGCAGCCCGACTGTAGCTAGCGTCAGCTACGAGCAGTACTTC.

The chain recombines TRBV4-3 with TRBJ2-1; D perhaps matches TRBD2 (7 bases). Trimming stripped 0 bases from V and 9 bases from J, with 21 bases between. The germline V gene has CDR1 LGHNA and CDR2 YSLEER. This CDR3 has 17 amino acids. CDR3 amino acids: CASSQDKSLGGAIEQFF. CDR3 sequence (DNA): TGCGCCAGCAGCCAAGATAAAAGCCTAGGGGGGGCCATTGAGCAGTTCTTC.

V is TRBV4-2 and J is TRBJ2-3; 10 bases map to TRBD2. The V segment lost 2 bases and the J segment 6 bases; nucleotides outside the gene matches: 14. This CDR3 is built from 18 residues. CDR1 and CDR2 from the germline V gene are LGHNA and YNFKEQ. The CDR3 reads CASSQNRRLAGPLDTQYF. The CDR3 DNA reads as TGTGCCAGCAGCCAAAACCGAAGACTAGCGGGCCCGCTGGATACGCAGTATTTT.

CDR3 loop: CASSLGQGREQYF. CDR3 sequence (DNA): TGTGCCAGCAGCTTAGGGCAGGGTAGGGAGCAGTACTTC. The genes are TRBV7-2 and TRBJ2-7, with D perhaps matching TRBD1 (5 bases). The germline V gene encodes CDR1 SGHTA and CDR2 FQGNSA. The V end lost 1 base, the J end lost 7 bases, and 11 bases lay between the germline ends. This CDR3 is built from 13 residues. The whole variable domain, filled in from reference TRBV7-2 and TRBJ2-7, reads GAGVSQSPSNKVTEKGKDVELRCDPISGHTALYWYRQSLGQGLEFLIYFQGNSAPDKSGLPSDRFSAERTGGSVSTLTIQRTQQEDSAVYLCASSLGQGREQYFGPGTRLTVT.

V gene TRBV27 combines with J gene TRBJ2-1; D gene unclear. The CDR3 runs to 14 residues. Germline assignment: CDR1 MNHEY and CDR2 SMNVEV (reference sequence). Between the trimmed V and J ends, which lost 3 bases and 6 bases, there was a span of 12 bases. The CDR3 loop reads CASSFSGLINEQFF. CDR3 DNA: TGTGCCAGCAGTTTTTCGGGTCTGATCAATGAGCAGTTCTTC.

Written as DNA, the CDR3 is TGTGCCAGTAGTGCGCCCACGGGAGGGGCGCGTCAGTACTTC. Its translation: CASSAPTGGARQYF. The chain carries TRBV19 and TRBJ2-7; 8 nucleotides align to TRBD2. CDR1 and CDR2 from the germline V gene are LNHDA and SQIVND (reference sequence). The CDR3 is 14 residues long. After removal of 5 bases from V and 10 bases from J, the junction contained 13 bases not matched to a gene.

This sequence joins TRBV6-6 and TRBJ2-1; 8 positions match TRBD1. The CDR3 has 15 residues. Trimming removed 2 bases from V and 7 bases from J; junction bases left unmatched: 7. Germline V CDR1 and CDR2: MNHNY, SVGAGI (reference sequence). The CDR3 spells CASSYPDRDWNEQFF. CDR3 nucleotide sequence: TGTGCCAGCAGTTACCCGGACAGGGACTGGAATGAGCAGTTCTTC.